This entry lists 32 T cell receptor beta chains sequenced from one sample in a study of blood T cell repertoires in COVID-19. Repertoires were generated with immunoSEQ multiplex PCR, while TCRdb's copy carries only in-frame clones and drops some. The table shows approximately 210,000 clones, with approximately 90% occurring only once. The sequenced sample was peripheral blood. The receptors originated from a man between 65 and 79 years old with acute or convalescent COVID-19.

The chain is built from TRBV6-6 and TRBJ1-5; weak D call: TRBD1 (5 bases). CDR1 MNHNY and CDR2 SVGAGI come from the germline V gene (reference sequence). The V gene lost 0 bases and the J gene lost 7 bases, with 16 bases spanning the gap. The CDR3 is 16 amino acids. The CDR3 DNA reads as TGTGCCAGCAGTTACTCCGGCGGGGCGGCGGGGCAGCCCCAGCATTTT. This encodes CASSYSGGAAGQPQHF.

Details on this clone: A clone one base away is much larger, so this may be a read error. At the DNA level, this CDR3 is encoded by other sequences in the same sample as well. The chain couples TRBV9 to TRBJ1-2; the D is unclear. V lost 1 base to trimming and J lost 4 bases, with 5 bases between them. The CDR3 length is 12 residues. Per germline, CDR1 SGDLS and CDR2 YYNGEE. CDR3 DNA: TGTGCCAGCAGCGTAAACAGCTATGGCTACACCTTC. Protein sequence: CASSVNSYGYTF.

This clone was detected only once. The V and J genes are TRBV6-5 and TRBJ2-5; D is unresolved. The CDR3 is made up of 14 amino acids. The V end lost 4 bases, the J end lost 4 bases, and 13 bases lay between the germline ends. Looked up from germline, CDR1 is MNHEY and CDR2 is SVGAGI. The CDR3 spells CASSSWQSGETQYF. CDR3 nucleotides: TGTGCCAGCAGTTCATGGCAGTCGGGAGAGACCCAGTACTTC.

The V call is TRBV7-2, the J call TRBJ1-5; 8 nucleotides match TRBD1. CDR1 is SGHTA, CDR2 FQGNSA, per germline. V lost 1 base, J lost 3 bases, and 8 bases stayed unmatched. CDR3 length: 17 amino acids. The CDR3: CASSLGTGTGFNQPQHF. CDR3 DNA sequence: TGTGCCAGCAGCTTAGGGACGGGGACAGGTTTCAATCAGCCCCAGCATTTT.

V gene TRBV4-3 combines with J gene TRBJ1-6; 7 nucleotides align to TRBD1. Germline-derived CDR1 and CDR2 are LGHNA and YSLEER. The CDR3 runs to 17 residues. Trimming removed 0 bases from V and 6 bases from J; junction bases left unmatched: 8. The CDR3 loop is CASSQEPRGIGNSPLHF. The CDR3 DNA follows: TGCGCCAGCAGCCAAGAACCCAGGGGGATTGGTAATTCACCCCTCCACTTT.

The chain combines TRBV29-1 with TRBJ2-1; 8 bases are shared with TRBD2. Per the germline V gene, CDR1 is SQVTM and CDR2 is ANQGSEA. The CDR3 is 15 amino acids. V gave up 5 bases and J gave up 5 bases; unmatched junction bases: 11. The CDR3 sequence: CSVRRGLAEHNEQFF. The CDR3 region has the DNA TGCAGCGTTCGGAGAGGACTAGCCGAACACAATGAGCAGTTCTTC.

This clone has only a few counts. This chain links TRBV7-9 with TRBJ1-4; 8 nucleotides agree with TRBD1. The CDR3 loop spans 16 amino acids. In germline, CDR1 is SEHNR, CDR2 FQNEAQ (reference sequence). V was clipped by 4 bases and J by 3 bases; unmatched bases: 7. The CDR3: CASSSRGRGANEKLFF. CDR3 coding DNA: TGTGCCAGCAGCTCCAGGGGGCGAGGCGCTAATGAAAAACTGTTTTTT.

The genes are TRBV28 and TRBJ2-3; 14 bases align to TRBD2. CDR3 length equals 16 residues. Germline CDR1 reads MDHEN; CDR2 reads SYDVKM. The J segment lost 1 base and the V segment lost 3 bases, leaving 0 bases of the junction unmatched. CDR3 DNA: TGTGCCAGCAGTTTGGGACTAGCGGGGGGCACAGATACGCAGTATTTT. It specifies CASSLGLAGGTDTQYF.

The chain has TRBV28 and TRBJ2-7; 9 nucleotides align to TRBD1. Germline V lookup: CDR1 MDHEN, CDR2 SYDVKM. This CDR3 is built from 13 residues. CDR3 in amino acids: CATGRGQGLSQYF. DNA for the CDR3: TGTGCAACAGGGCGGGGACAGGGTCTTTCTCAGTACTTC.

The chain recombines TRBV6-2 or TRBV6-3 with TRBJ2-7; TRBD2 matches 8 bases. This CDR3 is 14 amino acids long. The germline V gene has CDR1 MNHEY and CDR2 SVGEGT. With V trimmed by 2 bases and J by 4 bases, 4 bases remained unmatched. The CDR3, as DNA: TGTGCCAGCAGTTACACTAGCGGAAGATACGAGCAGTACTTC. Translation: CASSYTSGRYEQYF.

The chain employs TRBV28 and TRBJ2-7; D is uncertain. The germline V gene has CDR1 MDHEN and CDR2 SYDVKM. The CDR3 covers 12 residues. Trimming shortened V by 3 bases and J by 1 base, and 4 bases separated the two germline ends. The CDR3 loop is CASSFRSYEQYF. The CDR3, as DNA: TGTGCCAGCAGTTTCCGGTCCTACGAGCAGTACTTC. Complete variable domain (other parts from reference TRBV28 and TRBJ2-7): DVKVTQSSRYLVKRTGEKVFLECVQDMDHENMFWYRQDPGLGLRLIYFSYDVKMKEKGDIPEGYSVSREKKERFSLILESASTNQTSMYLCASSFRSYEQYFGPGTRLTVT.

The chain recombines TRBV29-1 with TRBJ2-7, with 7 bases matching TRBD1. This CDR3 region has 14 residues. The germline V gene encodes CDR1 SQVTM and CDR2 ANQGSEA. Trimming cost V 7 bases and J 3 bases; bases outside gene matches: 12. The CDR3 is CSAKTGKGNYEQYF. The CDR3 nucleotides are TGCAGCGCCAAGACAGGGAAAGGGAACTACGAGCAGTACTTC.

This CDR3 reads CASSLAGGVTEAFF. The CDR3 nucleotides are TGTGCCAGCAGCTTGGCAGGGGGCGTAACTGAAGCTTTCTTT. The chain carries TRBV7-2 and TRBJ1-1; 8 nucleotides agree with TRBD1. J lost 5 bases, V lost 3 bases, and 5 bases had no gene match. CDR1 is SGHTA, CDR2 FQGNSA, per germline. This CDR3 has 14 amino acids.

The chain's CDR3 is CASSPGTGVSPLHF. CDR3 sequence (DNA): TGTGCCAGCAGTCCCGGGACAGGGGTTTCACCCCTCCACTTT. V usage is TRBV6-2 or TRBV6-3 and J usage is TRBJ1-6; 10 bases are a match to TRBD1. V shed 5 bases and J 9 bases; nucleotides not matched to a gene: 4. CDR1 and CDR2 (germline): MNHEY, SVGEGT. The CDR3 has 14 amino acids.

The genes are TRBV5-1 and TRBJ1-4; the D gene is possibly TRBD1 (6 bases). Germline values: CDR1 SGHRS, CDR2 YFSETQ. CDR3 length: 14 residues. V lost 0 bases and J 5 bases, leaving 8 bases between the germline ends. The CDR3 nucleotides are TGCGCCAGCAGCTTGGCACAGGGAAATGAAAAACTGTTTTTT. Translation gives CASSLAQGNEKLFF. Using reference TRBV5-1 and TRBJ1-4 for the parts outside the CDR3, the full variable domain is KAGVTQTPRYLIKTRGQQVTLSCSPISGHRSVSWYQQTPGQGLQFLFEYFSETQRNKGNFPGRFSGRQFSNSRSEMNVSTLELGDSALYLCASSLAQGNEKLFFGSGTQLSVL.

For the CDR3, the DNA is TGTGCCAGCACTAAAGACAGGGGAAGCACAGATACGCAGTATTTT. Protein sequence: CASTKDRGSTDTQYF. The genes are TRBV2 and TRBJ2-3, with 8 nucleotides matching TRBD1. This CDR3 contains 15 residues. V lost 7 bases to trimming and J lost 0 bases; unmatched junction nucleotides: 6. In germline, CDR1 is SNHLY, CDR2 FYNNEI.

The V and J genes are TRBV24-1 and TRBJ2-1; 12 bases fit TRBD2. V was clipped by 3 bases and J by 2 bases; unmatched bases: 4. The CDR3 length is 17 residues. Germline CDR1 reads KGHDR; CDR2 reads SFDVKD. The CDR3 here is CATSDVSSGRAYNEQFF. The CDR3 DNA reads as TGTGCCACCAGTGATGTATCTAGCGGGAGGGCCTACAATGAGCAGTTCTTC.

V usage is TRBV9 and J usage is TRBJ2-2; 7 bases fit TRBD1. V lost 3 bases and J lost 5; bases outside the gene matches: 7. This CDR3 comprises 15 residues. In germline, CDR1 is SGDLS, CDR2 YYNGEE. CDR3 in amino acids: CASSARQGKTGELFF. The DNA of the CDR3 is TGTGCCAGCAGCGCTCGACAGGGAAAGACCGGGGAGCTGTTTTTT.

The V call is TRBV19, the J call TRBJ2-7; the D gene is possibly TRBD1 (6 bases). The CDR3 runs to 14 residues. V lost 10 bases and J 4 bases, leaving 20 bases between the germline ends. Germline CDR1 reads LNHDA; CDR2 reads SQIVND (reference sequence). The DNA for the CDR3 is TGTGCCACCTCACAGGGACCTCAAGGTTACGAGCAGTACTTC. This translates into CATSQGPQGYEQYF.

The chain employs TRBV19 and TRBJ2-1, with D possibly TRBD2 on 6 matching bases. Trimming cost V 2 bases and J 4 bases, with 9 bases left between them. This CDR3 comprises 14 residues. Germline V CDR1 and CDR2: LNHDA, SQIVND (reference sequence). CDR3 DNA sequence: TGTGCCAGTAGTATAATCGGACTATACAATGAGCAGTTCTTC. Translation: CASSIIGLYNEQFF.

The chain joins TRBV4-3 to TRBJ1-6; TRBD1 matches 8 bases. Looked up from germline, CDR1 is LGHNA and CDR2 is YSLEER. There are 16 residues in the CDR3. Germline trimming cut 3 bases from V and 10 bases from J; bases unmatched to any gene: 11. This CDR3 reads CASSQVSQGALSPLHF. In DNA, the CDR3 is TGCGCCAGCAGCCAGGTATCCCAGGGGGCATTATCACCCCTCCACTTT.

The CDR3 protein is CASRGSLNYGYTF. CDR3 in DNA: TGTGCCAGCAGGGGCAGCCTTAACTATGGCTACACCTTC. The rearrangement joins TRBV6-5 to TRBJ1-2; D remains ambiguous. The V and J ends lost 6 bases and 1 base respectively, with 9 bases between them. Germline loops: CDR1 MNHEY, CDR2 SVGAGI. The CDR3 has 13 amino acids.

This chain links TRBV6-5 with TRBJ1-1, with 8 bases fitting TRBD1. CDR3 size: 14 residues. The V gene end was trimmed by 6 bases and the J gene end by 2 bases; junction bases not matched to a gene: 5. Germline lookup yields CDR1 MNHEY and CDR2 SVGAGI. This CDR3 reads CASRRGQVNTEAFF. As DNA, the CDR3 is TGTGCCAGCAGGAGGGGACAGGTCAACACTGAAGCTTTCTTT.

The rearrangement links TRBV18 to TRBJ2-6, with a weak D call TRBD1 (5 bases). V lost 3 bases and J 0 bases, leaving 6 bases between the germline ends. The CDR3 is 15 amino acids. CDR1 KGHSH and CDR2 LQKENI come from the germline V gene. CDR3 sequence: CASSPDNSGANVLTF. The DNA of the CDR3 is TGTGCCAGCTCACCGGACAACTCTGGGGCCAACGTCCTGACTTTC.

The J gene is TRBJ2-7, the V gene TRBV5-4; 14 bases fit TRBD2. Germline-derived CDR1 and CDR2 are SGHNT and YYREEE (reference sequence). CDR3 length: 17 amino acids. V dropped 0 bases and J dropped 1; count of bases not matched to a gene: 3. The CDR3 nucleotides are TGTGCCAGCAGCTTGGGACTAGCGGGAGGGAAATCCTACGAGCAGTACTTC. Its protein product is CASSLGLAGGKSYEQYF.

The rearrangement links TRBV6-5 to TRBJ2-5; 8 bases agree with TRBD1. V lost 6 bases and J lost 4; bases outside the gene matches: 7. Germline CDR1 and CDR2: MNHEY and SVGAGI. The CDR3 covers 14 residues. CDR3 region: CASRAAGTGETQYF. In DNA, the CDR3 is TGTGCCAGCAGAGCCGCGGGGACAGGAGAGACCCAGTACTTC.

CDR3 loop: CASSPTGLLNQPQHF. CDR3 nucleotide sequence: TGCGCCAGCAGCCCGACAGGTTTACTTAATCAGCCCCAGCATTTT. The rearrangement joins TRBV4-1 to TRBJ1-5; tentative D call: TRBD1 (6 bases). This CDR3 comprises 15 residues. The V end lost 4 bases, the J end lost 4 bases, and 14 bases lay between the germline ends. CDR1 and CDR2 from the germline V gene are MGHRA and YSYEKL.

The chain joins TRBV6-5 to TRBJ2-1, with TRBD2 matching over 13 bases. V trimming: 6 bases; J trimming: 6 bases; junction bases outside the gene matches: 5. From germline, CDR1 is MNHEY and CDR2 SVGAGI. The CDR3 has 15 residues. This CDR3 reads CASSRGTSGTNEQFF. CDR3 nucleotides: TGTGCCAGCAGCCGCGGGACTAGCGGGACCAATGAGCAGTTCTTC.

The chain has TRBV6-2 or TRBV6-3 and TRBJ2-7; possible D gene TRBD2, 5 bases. Per the germline V gene, CDR1 is MNHEY and CDR2 is SVGEGT. The CDR3 totals 13 residues. V lost 4 bases to trimming and J lost 3 bases, with 10 bases between them. The CDR3: CASSSEDVYEQYF. CDR3 bases: TGTGCCAGCAGTTCGGAGGACGTCTACGAGCAGTACTTC.

The chain's CDR3 is CASSSRSRDRGNTGELFF. The CDR3 DNA follows: TGCGCCAGCAGCTCCCGGTCCCGGGACAGGGGGAACACCGGGGAGCTGTTTTTT. The chain employs TRBV5-1 and TRBJ2-2; 10 bases agree with TRBD1. V dropped 3 bases and J dropped 1; count of bases not matched to a gene: 9. Germline V gene lookup returns CDR1 SGHRS and CDR2 YFSETQ. CDR3 size: 18 residues.

The gene calls are TRBV5-1 and TRBJ1-4; 8 nucleotides align to TRBD1. The CDR3 has 14 amino acids. The V gene's germline CDR1 is SGHRS and CDR2 YFSETQ. V lost 4 bases to trimming and J lost 3 bases; unmatched junction nucleotides: 2. The CDR3 protein is CASSMDRANEKLFF. Written as DNA, the CDR3 is TGCGCCAGCAGCATGGACAGGGCTAATGAAAAACTGTTTTTT.

This clone was picked up one time. The chain carries TRBV30 and TRBJ2-6; no clear D. The CDR3 is 13 residues long. V was cut by 5 bases and J by 4 bases, with 9 bases left in between. Germline V gene sequence: CDR1 GTSNPN, CDR2 SVGIG (reference sequence). In nucleotides, the CDR3 is TGTGCCTGGCGCAGTACGGGGGCCAACGTCCTGACTTTC. This encodes CAWRSTGANVLTF.